Listed below are T cell receptor beta chains from one sample, sequenced in a study of cytotoxic CD8 clonotypes in ibrutinib-treated CLL. Only in-frame clones appear in the TCRdb table, and some are missing; sequencing was by immunoSEQ multiplex PCR. Of about 140,000 clones listed, 80% are singletons. Sequencing used PBMCs, obtained after 36 months of ibrutinib treatment. All receptors derive from a human donor with chronic lymphocytic leukemia. CDR3s include the opening cysteine and the closing phenylalanine or tryptophan. A D gene is named only where the DNA matches it firmly. Not every row has a clone size; where given, it reads once, few, many or a size class.

>TRBJ1-2|NA|TRBV5-6|NA
CASSLDPQGYGYTF
TGTGCCAGCAGCTTGGACCCCCAGGGCTATGGCTACACCTTC
>TRBJ2-7|few|TRBV7-7|TRBD1
CASSPGQGTYEQYF
TGTGCCAGCAGCCCTGGACAGGGTACCTACGAGCAGTACTTC
>TRBJ2-7|NA|TRBV11-2|TRBD1
CASSLRLGTGGGYEQYF
TGTGCCAGCAGCTTAAGACTTGGGACAGGGGGCGGCTACGAGCAGTACTTC
>TRBJ1-5|NA|TRBV13|NA
CASSLFSSNQPQHF
TGTGCCAGCAGCTTATTCAGTAGCAATCAGCCCCAGCATTTT
>TRBJ1-5|NA|TRBV9|NA
CASSATWTDSNQPQHF
TGTGCCAGCAGCGCGACCTGGACGGATAGCAATCAGCCCCAGCATTTT
>TRBJ1-6|NA|TRBV28|NA
CASSVAMIRTLHF
TGTGCCAGCAGTGTAGCAATGATTCGGACCCTCCACTTT
>TRBJ2-5|NA|TRBV6-6|NA
CASRSRGTQYF
TGTGCCAGCAGGTCGAGAGGGACCCAGTACTTC
>TRBJ2-7|NA|TRBV7-2|NA
CASSTYLSEQYF
TGTGCCAGCAGCACGTACTTAAGCGAGCAGTACTTC
>TRBJ1-1|once|TRBV11-3|NA
CASSLAFWGNTEAFF
TGTGCCAGCAGCCTTGCTTTTTGGGGGAACACTGAAGCTTTCTTT
>TRBJ1-3|few|TRBV4-2|NA
CASSQDSTSGNTIYF
TGTGCCAGCAGCCAAGATTCGACATCTGGAAACACCATATATTTT
>TRBJ2-1|NA|TRBV30|NA
CAWSGGLIDNEQFF
TGTGCCTGGAGTGGTGGACTCATCGACAATGAGCAGTTCTTC
>TRBJ2-7|NA|TRBV13|NA
CASSPLRDGAYEQYF
TGTGCCAGCAGCCCCCTCAGGGACGGAGCCTACGAGCAGTACTTC
>TRBJ1-4|NA|TRBV5-1|NA
CASSTELNEKLFF
TGCGCCAGCAGCACCGAGCTTAATGAAAAACTGTTTTTT
>TRBJ1-1|NA|TRBV2|NA
CASSYMNTEAFF
TGTGCCAGCAGCTACATGAACACTGAAGCTTTCTTT
>TRBJ2-7|few|TRBV11-2|NA
CASSSQNRQVEQYF
TGTGCCAGCAGCTCCCAGAATCGTCAGGTCGAGCAGTACTTC
>TRBJ2-2|few|TRBV19|NA
CASSIVQSDTGELFF
TGTGCCAGTAGTATTGTCCAGTCCGACACCGGGGAGCTGTTTTTT
>TRBJ1-2|NA|TRBV4-1|TRBD1
CASSQVRGRPNYGYTF
TGCGCCAGCAGCCAAGTAAGGGGGCGGCCTAACTATGGCTACACCTTC
>TRBJ2-5|NA|TRBV5-1|NA
CASSDHFGSVQETQYF
TGCGCCAGCAGCGACCACTTCGGTTCGGTGCAAGAGACCCAGTACTTC
>TRBJ2-5|NA|TRBV5-4|TRBD2
CASSHNWGGLETQYF
TGTGCCAGCAGCCACAACTGGGGGGGGTTGGAGACCCAGTACTTC
>TRBJ2-6|NA|TRBV4-1|NA
CASSQDKAGAWFGANVLTF
TGCGCCAGCAGCCAAGATAAGGCAGGGGCTTGGTTTGGGGCCAACGTCCTGACTTTC
>TRBJ2-1|NA|TRBV2|TRBD2
CASRGSGGIYNEQFF
TGTGCCAGCAGGGGGAGCGGGGGGATTTACAATGAGCAGTTCTTC
>TRBJ2-7|once|TRBV29-1|TRBD1
CSVVWTGGESAYEQYF
TGCAGCGTTGTCTGGACAGGGGGCGAATCGGCCTACGAGCAGTACTTC
>TRBJ2-6|NA|TRBV18|TRBD2
CASSPGLAGPGANVLTF
TGTGCCAGCTCACCGGGACTAGCGGGACCTGGGGCCAACGTCCTGACTTTC
>TRBJ1-1|NA|TRBV5-6|NA
CASSRGKGRLKDTEAFF
TGTGCCAGCAGCCGGGGGAAGGGTCGCCTCAAGGACACTGAAGCTTTCTTT
>TRBJ2-7|NA|TRBV7-9|TRBD1
CASSHPGQGTYEQYF
TGTGCCAGCAGCCACCCCGGACAGGGGACCTACGAGCAGTACTTC
>TRBJ2-2|NA|TRBV6-6|NA
CASGATPNTGELFF
TGTGCCAGCGGGGCGACACCGAACACCGGGGAGCTGTTTTTT
>TRBJ1-2|NA|TRBV18|NA
CASSPQVGGGYTF
TGTGCCAGCTCACCGCAGGTCGGGGGTGGCTACACCTTC
>TRBJ2-3|NA|TRBV6-4|TRBD1
CASSDSRRTGGLSTDTQYF
TGTGCCAGCAGTGACTCTCGGAGGACAGGGGGCCTTAGCACAGATACGCAGTATTTT
>TRBJ1-2|NA|TRBV7-9|NA
CASSLVQVGAGYTF
TGTGCCAGCAGCTTAGTCCAGGTTGGGGCTGGCTACACCTTC
>TRBJ1-3|NA|TRBV18|NA
CASSPLRSGNTIYF
TGTGCCAGCTCACCACTTCGCTCTGGAAACACCATATATTTT
>TRBJ2-7|NA|TRBV30|NA
CAWSTGFYEQYF
TGTGCCTGGAGTACGGGATTCTACGAGCAGTACTTC
>TRBJ1-5|NA|TRBV7-8|TRBD1
CASSVGSGQAYQPQHF
TGTGCCAGCAGCGTAGGCTCGGGACAGGCATATCAGCCCCAGCATTTT
>TRBJ1-3|few|TRBV9|NA
CASSVGQSSGNTIYF
TGTGCCAGCAGCGTAGGACAGAGCTCTGGAAACACCATATATTTT
>TRBJ2-4|NA|TRBV23-1|NA
CASSQVGLAKNIQYF
TGCGCCAGCAGTCAAGTGGGACTAGCCAAAAACATTCAGTACTTC
>TRBJ2-2|NA|TRBV5-4|NA
CASSFHLDSKGAGELFF
TGTGCCAGCAGCTTTCATCTGGACTCAAAAGGGGCCGGGGAGCTGTTTTTT
>TRBJ1-5|NA|TRBV27|NA
CASSLTPNQPQHF
TGTGCCAGCAGCCTTACCCCCAATCAGCCCCAGCATTTT
>TRBJ1-2|once|TRBV5-1|NA
CASSSSANYGYTF
TGCGCCAGCAGCTCATCGGCTAACTATGGCTACACCTTC
>TRBJ2-1|NA|TRBV18|TRBD1
CASTTGPEQFF
TGTGCCAGCACGACAGGGCCCGAGCAGTTCTTC
>TRBJ2-2|NA|TRBV7-8|NA
CASSPTRLLPGELFF
TGTGCCAGCAGCCCGACTAGACTCCTCCCCGGGGAGCTGTTTTTT
>TRBJ2-2|NA|TRBV5-1|NA
CASSLLPPLVTGELFF
TGCGCCAGCAGCTTGTTACCCCCCTTGGTCACCGGGGAGCTGTTTTTT
>TRBJ1-4|NA|TRBV5-5|NA
CASSPQWGVVEKLFF
TGTGCCAGCAGCCCCCAGTGGGGGGTTGTTGAAAAACTGTTTTTT
>TRBJ2-3|NA|TRBV21-1|NA
CASSKDPGLPATDTQYF
TGTGCCAGCAGCAAAGACCCCGGACTACCCGCCACAGATACGCAGTATTTT
>TRBJ2-1|NA|TRBV11-2|NA
CASSLDQRDEQFF
TGTGCCAGCAGCTTAGATCAAAGGGATGAGCAGTTCTTC
>TRBJ2-1|NA|TRBV28|TRBD1
CASSSPQGASSYNEQFF
TGTGCCAGCAGTTCCCCCCAGGGGGCCAGCTCCTACAATGAGCAGTTCTTC
>TRBJ1-1|NA|TRBV4-1|TRBD1
CASSQVFRDRNTEAFF
TGCGCCAGCAGCCAAGTATTCCGGGACAGGAACACTGAAGCTTTCTTT
>TRBJ1-1|NA|TRBV6-5|NA
CASSYRRGVGEAFF
TGTGCCAGCAGTTACCGTAGGGGGGTTGGTGAAGCTTTCTTT
>TRBJ2-1|once|TRBV7-3|NA
CASSLTTGTSSNEQFF
TGTGCCAGCAGCTTAACGACCGGGACATCTTCCAATGAGCAGTTCTTC
>TRBJ2-2|once|TRBV10-3|NA
CATSFRDNTGELFF
TGTGCCACTTCTTTCAGGGATAACACCGGGGAGCTGTTTTTT
>TRBJ2-6|NA|TRBV13|NA
CASSLGSTSGANVLTF
TGTGCCAGCAGCTTAGGCTCGACCTCTGGGGCCAACGTCCTGACTTTC